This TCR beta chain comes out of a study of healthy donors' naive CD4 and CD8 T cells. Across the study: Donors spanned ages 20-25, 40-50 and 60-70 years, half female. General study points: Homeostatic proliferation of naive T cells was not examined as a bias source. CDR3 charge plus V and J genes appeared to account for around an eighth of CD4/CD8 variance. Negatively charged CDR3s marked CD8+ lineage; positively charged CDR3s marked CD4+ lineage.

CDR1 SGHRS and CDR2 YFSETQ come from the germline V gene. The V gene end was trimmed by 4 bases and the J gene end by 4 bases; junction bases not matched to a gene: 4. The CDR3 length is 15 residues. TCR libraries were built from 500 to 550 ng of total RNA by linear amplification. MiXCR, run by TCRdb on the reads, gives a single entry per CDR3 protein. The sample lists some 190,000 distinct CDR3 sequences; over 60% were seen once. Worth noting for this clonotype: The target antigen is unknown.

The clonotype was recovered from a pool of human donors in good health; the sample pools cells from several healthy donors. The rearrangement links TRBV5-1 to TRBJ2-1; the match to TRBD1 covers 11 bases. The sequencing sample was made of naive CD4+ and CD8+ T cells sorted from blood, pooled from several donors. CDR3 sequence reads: CASSTGQGAYNEQFF. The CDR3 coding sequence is TGCGCCAGCAGCACCGGACAGGGGGCTTACAATGAGCAGTTCTTC.